Each of the 26 T cell receptor beta chains below was sequenced from the same sample in a study of early T cells in non-severe SARS-CoV-2 infection (dated by TCRdb to the early 2020s). The library was generated by 5' RACE. Sequencing relied on a NextSeq 500. TCRdb passed the public sequencing reads through fastp at Q25 and MiXCR, retaining productive beta sequences. Duplicate CDR3 protein sequences are folded into a single record with the most common DNA and genes. This sample gives tens of thousands of distinct CDR3 sequences in total; roughly 7% of them show up just once. The top ten constitute approximately 8% of the sample. Material: whole blood. These receptors all stem from an adult who was a healthcare worker with PCR-confirmed SARS-CoV-2 infection or an uninfected control (not recorded which).

This clonotype was counted at least ten times. The genes are TRBV6-2 or TRBV6-3 and TRBJ2-3, with 8 bases lining up with TRBD1. CDR1 is MNHEY, CDR2 SVGEGT, per germline. The CDR3 contains 15 residues. The trim removed 6 bases at V and 0 bases at J, leaving 5 bases unmatched. In nucleotides, the CDR3 is TGTGCCAGCAGCCGGACAGGGCATAGCACAGATACGCAGTATTTT. Translating gives CASSRTGHSTDTQYF.

This clonotype was counted many times. V usage is TRBV3-1 and J usage is TRBJ2-1; D unresolved. This CDR3 contains 11 residues. The V and J ends lost 0 bases and 10 bases respectively, with 4 bases between them. The germline V gene has CDR1 LGHDT and CDR2 YNNKEL (reference sequence). This chain's CDR3 is CASSQEGEQFF. The CDR3 DNA is TGTGCCAGCAGCCAAGAAGGGGAGCAGTTCTTC.

This rearrangement joins TRBV7-9 to TRBJ1-2, with D maybe TRBD1 (6 bases). The CDR3 is 18 amino acids. V lost 4 bases and J lost 0, with 21 bases in between. CDR1 and CDR2 (germline): SEHNR, FQNEAQ (reference sequence). This CDR3 reads CASSSRTDRPPANYGYTF. CDR3 in DNA: TGTGCCAGCAGCTCTCGGACAGACAGGCCCCCTGCTAACTATGGCTACACCTTC.

This clonotype was observed a handful of times. This sequence joins TRBV7-2 and TRBJ2-3; 11 bases map to TRBD2. The CDR3 is made up of 16 amino acids. CDR1 and CDR2 (germline): SGHTA, FQGNSA. J was trimmed by 2 bases and V by 4 bases; bases with no gene match: 5. The CDR3 protein is CASSSRLAGYTDTQYF. The CDR3 DNA sequence: TGTGCCAGCAGCTCCCGACTAGCGGGGTACACAGATACGCAGTATTTT.

At least ten counts were recorded for this clonotype. The chain uses TRBV5-4 and TRBJ2-7, with D uncertain. This CDR3 region has 13 residues. Trimming removed 1 base from V and 1 base from J, with 6 bases in between. CDR1 is SGHNT and CDR2 is YYREEE in the germline V gene (reference sequence). CDR3 sequence (DNA): TGTGCCAGCAGCTTGCCACAGTCCTACGAGCAGTACTTC. Encoded protein: CASSLPQSYEQYF.

In its sample, this clonotype was seen many times. The rearrangement uses TRBV6-6 and TRBJ1-3; no clear D. Germline V CDR1 and CDR2: MNHNY, SVGAGI (reference sequence). This CDR3 contains 21 residues. Trimming cost V 2 bases and J 2 bases, with 28 bases left between them. Here the CDR3 reads CASSYTNREKEALRAGNTIYF. DNA of the CDR3: TGTGCCAGCAGTTACACCAACCGGGAAAAAGAAGCGTTAAGAGCTGGAAACACCATATATTTT.

A few counts support this clonotype. The V gene is TRBV4-1, the J gene TRBJ1-5, with D uncertain. Germline CDR1 reads MGHRA; CDR2 reads YSYEKL. This CDR3 region has 15 residues. V lost 0 bases to trimming and J lost 1 base, with 7 bases between them. The CDR3 here is CASSQDLASNQPQHF. CDR3 bases: TGCGCCAGCAGCCAAGATTTGGCAAGCAATCAGCCCCAGCATTTT.

This clonotype was detected a few times. The rearrangement links TRBV13 to TRBJ2-3, with 9 bases lining up with TRBD2. V shed 5 bases, J shed 2 bases, and the junction held 11 bases outside the gene matches. The CDR3 runs to 17 residues. Per germline, CDR1 PRHDT and CDR2 FYEKMQ (reference sequence). The CDR3 is CASSQRQTSGFTDTQYF. The CDR3 DNA reads as TGTGCCAGCAGCCAGCGCCAGACTAGCGGCTTCACAGATACGCAGTATTTT.

This clonotype was seen ten or more times. The genes are TRBV20-1 and TRBJ1-4; TRBD1 agrees at 9 bases. The CDR3 contains 17 residues. Trimming at V came to 6 bases and at J to 8 bases, leaving 19 bases not matched to a gene. Germline lookup yields CDR1 DFQATT and CDR2 SNEGSKA (reference sequence). CDR3 region: CSAEPHLPGTGNEKLFF. Written as DNA, the CDR3 is TGCAGTGCCGAACCCCACCTGCCTGGGACAGGGAACGAAAAACTGTTTTTT.

In its sample, this clonotype was seen a few times. This chain links TRBV6-1 with TRBJ2-7; D gene uncertain. CDR1 MNHNS and CDR2 SASEGT come from the germline V gene. Deletions cut 7 bases from V and 5 bases from J, with 12 bases between. The CDR3 totals 12 residues. The CDR3 loop reads CASKSWADEQYF. For the CDR3, the DNA is TGTGCCAGCAAGTCGTGGGCAGACGAGCAGTACTTC.

This clonotype was detected many times. V and J are TRBV6-2 or TRBV6-3 and TRBJ1-1; TRBD1 is a possible D gene (5 bases). CDR3 length: 15 residues. The V and J ends lost 3 bases and 7 bases respectively, with 18 bases between them. CDR1 is MNHEY and CDR2 is SVGEGT in the germline V gene. The CDR3 nucleotides read TGTGCCAGCAGTTATCGGGCGGGGGGTGCTGGTGAAGCTTTCTTT. Its translation: CASSYRAGGAGEAFF.

This clonotype was detected ten times or more. The V call is TRBV2, the J call TRBJ2-5, with 7 positions matching TRBD2. There are 15 residues in the CDR3. Germline V gene lookup returns CDR1 SNHLY and CDR2 FYNNEI. The trim removed 2 bases at V and 5 bases at J, leaving 8 bases unmatched. CDR3 nucleotides: TGTGCCAGCAGTGAAACGGGACTATCTTACGAGACCCAGTACTTC. Protein: CASSETGLSYETQYF.

This clonotype was recorded a few times. The chain links TRBV7-2 to TRBJ2-2, with D possibly being TRBD2 (6 bases). The germline V and J ends were trimmed by 5 bases and 0 bases, with 13 bases remaining between them. CDR3 length: 16 residues. The germline gives CDR1 SGHTA, CDR2 FQGNSA. The CDR3 DNA reads as TGTGCCAGCAGCCTTCAGGGAGGCCCGAACACCGGGGAGCTGTTTTTT. Translated: CASSLQGGPNTGELFF.

This clonotype was seen many times. The V gene is TRBV27, the J gene TRBJ2-1; maybe TRBD1 (6 bases). V was trimmed by 6 bases and J by 7 bases, leaving 16 bases between them. Germline V CDR1 and CDR2: MNHEY, SMNVEV (reference sequence). This CDR3 comprises 14 residues. The DNA for the CDR3 is TGTGCCAGCAGACAGGGTTGGCCGGGAAATGAGCAGTTCTTC. Translating gives CASRQGWPGNEQFF.

Ten or more counts support this clonotype. V and J are TRBV20-1 and TRBJ2-7; TRBD1 might be the D (5 bases). V was shortened by 0 bases and J by 12 bases, with 12 bases between the two germline ends. The CDR3 runs to 11 residues. Germline V gene lookup returns CDR1 DFQATT and CDR2 SNEGSKA (reference sequence). This chain's CDR3 is CSARDTERGYF. The CDR3 nucleotides are TGCAGTGCTAGAGATACGGAAAGGGGGTACTTC.

This clonotype appeared a few times. The rearrangement joins TRBV5-1 to TRBJ2-1, with 8 positions matching TRBD2. Germline V gene data show CDR1 as SGHRS and CDR2 as YFSETQ. CDR3 size: 15 residues. V lost 1 base to trimming and J lost 4 bases; unmatched junction nucleotides: 4. This CDR3 is CASSLFSGDYNEQFF. The CDR3 DNA reads TGCGCCAGCAGCTTGTTTAGCGGGGATTACAATGAGCAGTTCTTC.

The sample holds a few counts of this clonotype. This chain joins TRBV7-9 and TRBJ2-1; D perhaps matches TRBD2 (5 bases). The germline V gene encodes CDR1 SEHNR and CDR2 FQNEAQ (reference sequence). With 1 base removed from V and 8 bases from J, the gap between germline ends came to 6 bases. This CDR3 is 12 amino acids long. The CDR3 is CASSLGGYEQFF. DNA of the CDR3: TGTGCCAGCAGCTTAGGCGGGTATGAGCAGTTCTTC.

This CDR3 reads CASTHRSAGELFF. The CDR3 coding sequence is TGTGCCAGCACCCACCGCAGCGCCGGGGAGCTGTTTTTT. V and J are TRBV7-2 and TRBJ2-2; D is unresolved. Germline CDR1 is SGHTA and CDR2 is FQGNSA. The germline V and J ends were trimmed by 7 bases and 6 bases, with 12 bases remaining between them. This CDR3 comprises 13 residues.

This clonotype was observed a handful of times. The genes are TRBV6-6 and TRBJ1-5, with D possibly being TRBD1 (5 bases). The V end was cut by 6 bases, the J end by 2 bases, with 11 bases between. Germline CDR1 reads MNHNY; CDR2 reads SVGAGI (reference sequence). CDR3 size: 14 residues. The chain's CDR3 is CASRPRGGNQPQHF. The CDR3 coding sequence is TGTGCCAGCAGACCACGAGGGGGCAATCAGCCCCAGCATTTT.

On this clonotype: A read error is possible here, since a much larger clone lies one base away. This sequence joins TRBV12-3 or TRBV12-4 and TRBJ1-1, with 7 bases that match TRBD1. The CDR3 runs to 13 residues. Trimming at V came to 8 bases and at J to 1 base, leaving 4 bases not matched to a gene. This CDR3 is CASADRENTEAFF. In DNA, the CDR3 is TGTGCCAGCGCCGACAGGGAGAACACTGAAGCTTTCTTT.

The chain has TRBV4-1 and TRBJ2-5; maybe TRBD2 (5 bases). V was pared by 0 bases and J by 3 bases, with 11 bases between. The CDR3 is 15 residues long. CDR1 is MGHRA and CDR2 is YSYEKL in the germline V gene. The CDR3 nucleotides are TGCGCCAGCAGCCAAGAGTTCAAGCGGAAAGAGACCCAGTACTTC. This gives the protein CASSQEFKRKETQYF.

This chain links TRBV12-3 or TRBV12-4 with TRBJ2-1, with TRBD1 as a possible D gene (6 bases). V lost 5 bases, J lost 1 base, and 9 bases lay in between. This CDR3 is built from 14 residues. Here the CDR3 reads CASSNGQSYNEQFF. CDR3 DNA sequence: TGTGCCAGCAGTAACGGACAGTCCTACAATGAGCAGTTCTTC.

The V gene is TRBV7-9, the J gene TRBJ2-5, with D possibly matching TRBD1 (6 bases). CDR3 length: 14 residues. Trimming cost V 5 bases and J 2 bases, with 12 bases left between them. Per germline, CDR1 SEHNR and CDR2 FQNEAQ (reference sequence). CDR3: CASSPRTDQETQYF. CDR3 DNA: TGTGCCAGCAGCCCAAGGACAGATCAAGAGACCCAGTACTTC.

This clonotype occurred many times. This rearrangement joins TRBV24-1 to TRBJ1-2; possible D gene TRBD1, 6 bases. Germline CDR1 reads KGHDR; CDR2 reads SFDVKD. Trimming stripped 2 bases from V and 4 bases from J, with 10 bases between. The CDR3 spans 14 residues. Written as DNA, the CDR3 is TGTGCCACCAGTGATTCGGCAGGGGTCTATGGCTACACCTTC. Translation: CATSDSAGVYGYTF.

The chain couples TRBV7-3 to TRBJ2-2; D may match TRBD1 or TRBD2 (5 bases each). Trimming shortened V by 4 bases and J by 0 bases, and 12 bases separated the two germline ends. This CDR3 is built from 16 residues. Looked up from germline, CDR1 is SGHTA and CDR2 is FQGTGA. CDR3 in amino acids: CASSYLGGPNTGELFF. The CDR3 nucleotides are TGTGCCAGCAGCTACCTTGGGGGACCGAACACCGGGGAGCTGTTTTTT.

V usage is TRBV28 and J usage is TRBJ1-2; 8 bases match TRBD1. V dropped 9 bases and J dropped 7; count of bases not matched to a gene: 16. In germline, CDR1 is MDHEN, CDR2 SYDVKM. CDR3 length equals 15 residues. The chain's CDR3 is CASIQSGQGGSGYTF. The CDR3 coding sequence is TGTGCCAGTATCCAATCCGGACAGGGAGGATCTGGCTACACCTTC.